The rows below give T cell receptor beta chains drawn from one sample of a study of shared T cell receptors in the human thymus. The assay was immunoSEQ multiplex PCR, and TCRdb's table has in-frame clones only and misses some. The sample contains just under 550,000 clones, about four fifths of which appear only once. These data are also associated with another study on human thymus T cells.

Sequencing was performed on thymocytes. These receptors were taken from a boy under three years old with a congenital heart defect. Both conserved end residues are part of each CDR3. D genes are given only for firm matches. Size values are once, few and many counts, or a class for expanded clones, and some rows have none.

J gene	clone size	V gene	D gene	CDR3 DNA	CDR3 protein
TRBJ2-5	few	TRBV7-6	.	TGTGCCAGCAGCTTAGAGCCTACAGGGGGGGAGAGGGAGACCCAGTACTTC	CASSLEPTGGERETQYF
TRBJ2-7	.	TRBV11-2	TRBD1	TGTGCCAGCAGCGACGGACAGGGAGTTTTCGACGAGCAGTACTTC	CASSDGQGVFDEQYF
TRBJ2-7	.	TRBV4-3	.	TGCGCCAGCAGCGCAGCACGGGACACCCGGCTTACTAGCGACACCTACGAGCAGTACTTC	CASSAARDTRLTSDTYEQYF
TRBJ2-7	.	TRBV5-1	.	TGCGCCAGCAGCTTGGGGGCAAGCCCCTACGAGCAGTACTTC	CASSLGASPYEQYF
TRBJ2-7	.	TRBV7-2	.	TGTGCCAGCACTAGGGGCCACTACGAGCAGTACTTC	CASTRGHYEQYF
TRBJ2-7	.	TRBV11-2	.	TGTGCCAGCAGCTTAGGGACAGACCCGCAGTACTTC	CASSLGTDPQYF
TRBJ2-3	.	TRBV29-1	.	TGCAGCGTTCCCGGGTTCACAGATACGCAGTATTTT	CSVPGFTDTQYF
TRBJ2-5	.	TRBV27	TRBD2	TGTGCCAGCAGTTCGACTAGCCGGGAGACCCAGTACTTC	CASSSTSRETQYF
TRBJ2-3	.	TRBV9	TRBD1	TGTGCCAGCAGCGAGGGACAGGCAGATACGCAGTATTTT	CASSEGQADTQYF
TRBJ2-3	.	TRBV11-2	TRBD1	TGTGCCAGCAGCTTGAGGACAGGGGTGACAGATACGCAGTATTTT	CASSLRTGVTDTQYF
TRBJ2-7	.	TRBV4-3	.	TGCGCCAGCAGCCAAGGACAGGAGCAGTACTTC	CASSQGQEQYF
TRBJ1-2	.	TRBV28	.	TGTGCCAGCAGTTTCGCAGGGCTTGGCTACACCTTC	CASSFAGLGYTF
TRBJ2-1	.	TRBV19	TRBD2	TGTGCCAGTAGTGCCGGACTAGCGGGAGATTTGGAGCAGTTCTTC	CASSAGLAGDLEQFF
TRBJ2-5	once	TRBV7-2	TRBD2	TGTGCCAGCAGCCCCAGGACTAGCCCAATTCGGTACTTC	CASSPRTSPIRYF
TRBJ2-1	.	TRBV9	TRBD2	TGTGCCAGCAGCGTAGGGACTAGCGAGAGCTCCTACAATGAGCAGTTCTTC	CASSVGTSESSYNEQFF
TRBJ2-1	.	TRBV15	TRBD2	TGTGCCACCAGCAGGGGCGGAGGTAGCGGGAGTAATGAGCAGTTCTTC	CATSRGGGSGSNEQFF
TRBJ2-7	.	TRBV6-4	.	TGTGCCAGCCTGACTAGTATTGTCTTCAGCGAGCAGTACTTC	CASLTSIVFSEQYF
TRBJ2-1	few	TRBV2	TRBD2	TGTGCCAGCAGTCTCCGACTAGCGGGAGGGAGCAATGAGCAGTTCTTC	CASSLRLAGGSNEQFF
TRBJ2-7	.	TRBV11-1	TRBD2	TGTGCCAGCAGTCGTCCGGACGGGGGGTTCGAGCAGTACTTC	CASSRPDGGFEQYF
TRBJ2-2	.	TRBV7-3	TRBD2	TGTGCCAGCAGCTTAAGTCCTAGCGGGATGAACACCGGGGAGCTGTTTTTT	CASSLSPSGMNTGELFF
TRBJ1-1	.	TRBV7-9	.	TGTGCCAGCAGAATTACAGAATACACTGAAGCTTTCTTT	CASRITEYTEAFF
TRBJ2-7	.	TRBV4-3	.	TGCGCCAGCAGTTCTCTCCAACCTAGCGAGCAGTACTTC	CASSSLQPSEQYF
TRBJ2-3	.	TRBV7-3	TRBD2	TGTGCCAGCAGTCAAGAAACCACCGGGACTAGCAGCTTATACACAGATACGCAGTATTTT	CASSQETTGTSSLYTDTQYF
TRBJ2-1	.	TRBV4-3	TRBD1	TGCGCCAGCAGCCAAGAAGCCAGGGGGCGCTACAATGAGCAGTTCTTC	CASSQEARGRYNEQFF
TRBJ2-3	.	TRBV7-8	TRBD1	TGTGCCAGCAGCTTAGACAGGGGGACAGATACGCAGTATTTT	CASSLDRGTDTQYF
TRBJ1-2	.	TRBV5-1	.	TGCGCCAGCAGCCCCGGGGAGGTCGTAGGCTATGGCTACACCTTC	CASSPGEVVGYGYTF
TRBJ2-1	.	TRBV6-5	.	TGTGCCAGCAGTTACTCACGGGGGAACTACAATGAGCAGTTCTTC	CASSYSRGNYNEQFF
TRBJ2-7	.	TRBV7-2	.	TGTGCCAGCAGCTCCGGGACTCGCTGCTACTACGAGCAGTACTTC	CASSSGTRCYYEQYF
TRBJ2-7	.	TRBV27	TRBD1	TGTGCCAGCAGTTTGGACAGGGAGGCAGACGAGCAGTACTTC	CASSLDREADEQYF
TRBJ2-7	.	TRBV7-9	TRBD1	TGTGCCAGCAGCCGACAGGGAATGGGCGAGCAGTACTTC	CASSRQGMGEQYF